This TCR beta chain comes out of a study of cytotoxic CD8 clonotypes in ibrutinib-treated CLL. Study details: Response samples were drawn at a median of approximately 11 months of treatment, range 6 to 36.

This clone was detected only once. Only in-frame clones appear in the TCRdb table, and some are missing; sequencing was by immunoSEQ multiplex PCR. The sample contains over 65,000 clones, 68% of which appear only once. The origin of this receptor is a human donor with chronic lymphocytic leukemia. Source: PBMCs, taken after 12 months of ibrutinib treatment.

The CDR3 DNA is TGCGCCAGCAGCTTGGGGAGGAGACAGATCACCGGGGAGCTGTTTTTT. Encoded protein: CASSLGRRQITGELFF. This chain links TRBV5-1 with TRBJ2-2; D tentatively reads TRBD1 or TRBD2 (5 bases each). CDR1 is SGHRS and CDR2 is YFSETQ in the germline V gene. The CDR3 consists of 16 residues. Trimming removed 0 bases at V and 4 bases at J, with 13 bases between.